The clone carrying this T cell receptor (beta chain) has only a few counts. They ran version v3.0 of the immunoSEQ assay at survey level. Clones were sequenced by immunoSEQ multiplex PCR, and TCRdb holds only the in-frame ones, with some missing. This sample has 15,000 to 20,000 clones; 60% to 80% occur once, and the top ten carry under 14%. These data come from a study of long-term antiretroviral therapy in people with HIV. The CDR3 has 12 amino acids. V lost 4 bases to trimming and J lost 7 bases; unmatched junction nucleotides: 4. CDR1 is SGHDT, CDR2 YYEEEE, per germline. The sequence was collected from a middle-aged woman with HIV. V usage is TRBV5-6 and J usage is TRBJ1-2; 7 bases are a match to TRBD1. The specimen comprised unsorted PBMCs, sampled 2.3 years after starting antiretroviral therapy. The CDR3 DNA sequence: TGTGCCAGCAGCACCCAGGGGGGTGGCTACACCTTC. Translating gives CASSTQGGGYTF.